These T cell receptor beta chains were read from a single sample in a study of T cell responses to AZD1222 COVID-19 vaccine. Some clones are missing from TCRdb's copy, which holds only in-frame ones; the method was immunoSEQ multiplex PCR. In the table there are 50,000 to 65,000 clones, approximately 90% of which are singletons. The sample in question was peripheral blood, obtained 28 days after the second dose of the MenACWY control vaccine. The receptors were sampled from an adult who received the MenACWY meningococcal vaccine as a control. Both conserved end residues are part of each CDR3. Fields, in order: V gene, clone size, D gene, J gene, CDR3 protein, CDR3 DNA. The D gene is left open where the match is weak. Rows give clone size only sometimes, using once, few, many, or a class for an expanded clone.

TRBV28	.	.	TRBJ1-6	CASSLGVNLSPLHF	TGTGCCAGCAGCCTAGGCGTGAACCTTTCACCCCTCCACTTT
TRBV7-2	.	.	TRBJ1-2	CASSLEKDYGYTF	TGTGCCAGCAGCTTAGAGAAGGACTATGGCTACACCTTC
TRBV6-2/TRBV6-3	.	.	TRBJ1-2	CASSYDKFGAGLYGYTF	TGTGCCAGCAGTTACGATAAGTTCGGGGCAGGACTCTATGGCTACACCTTC
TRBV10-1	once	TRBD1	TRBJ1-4	CASSNRGSSEKLFF	TGCGCCAGCAGCAACAGGGGATCCAGTGAAAAACTGTTTTTT
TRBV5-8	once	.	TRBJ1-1	CASSFYQVLTEAFF	TGTGCCAGCAGCTTTTACCAGGTCCTAACTGAAGCTTTCTTT
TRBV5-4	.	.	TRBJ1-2	CASSSAGKHSDGYTF	TGTGCCAGCAGCTCGGCGGGGAAGCATTCGGATGGCTACACCTTC
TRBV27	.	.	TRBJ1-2	CASSSSQFYGYTF	TGTGCCAGCAGTTCGAGCCAGTTCTATGGCTACACCTTC
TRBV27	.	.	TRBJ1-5	CASRLGQYSNQPQHF	TGTGCCAGCAGATTAGGACAGTATAGCAATCAGCCCCAGCATTTT
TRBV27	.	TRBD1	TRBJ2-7	CASSLRRQGGSYEQYF	TGTGCCAGCAGTTTACGGCGACAGGGGGGTTCCTACGAGCAGTACTTC
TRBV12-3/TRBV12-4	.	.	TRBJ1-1	CASSYELVIFFF	TGTGCCAGCAGTTATGAGCTAGTGATTTTTTTCTTT
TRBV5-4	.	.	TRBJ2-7	CASSLGGLAYEQYF	TGTGCCAGCAGCTTGGGGGGGTTGGCCTACGAGCAGTACTTC
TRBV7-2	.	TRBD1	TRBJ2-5	CASSDRTGWGETQYF	TGTGCCAGCAGCGATCGGACAGGGTGGGGGGAGACCCAGTACTTC
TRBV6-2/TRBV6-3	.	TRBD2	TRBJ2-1	CASSRTSGDYNEQFF	TGTGCCAGCAGTCGGACTAGCGGAGACTACAATGAGCAGTTCTTC
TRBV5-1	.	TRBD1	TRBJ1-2	CASSSQGPATDYGYTF	TGCGCCAGCAGCTCACAGGGGCCCGCGACCGACTATGGCTACACCTTC
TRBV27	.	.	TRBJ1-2	CASSFSAGFPFTF	TGTGCCAGCAGTTTCTCGGCAGGGTTCCCTTTTACCTTC
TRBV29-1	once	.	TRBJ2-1	CSVDMSGPRNEQFF	TGCAGCGTTGATATGTCAGGGCCGCGAAATGAGCAGTTCTTC
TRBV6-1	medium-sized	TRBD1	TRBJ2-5	CASSEHQGDVETQYF	TGTGCCAGCAGTGAACATCAGGGGGACGTAGAGACCCAGTACTTC
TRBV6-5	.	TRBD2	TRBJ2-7	CASSYSGGTYEQYF	TGTGCCAGCAGTTACTCGGGGGGGACCTACGAGCAGTACTTC
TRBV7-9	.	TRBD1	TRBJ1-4	CASSQGTGDEKLFF	TGTGCCAGCAGCCAAGGGACAGGGGATGAAAAACTGTTTTTT
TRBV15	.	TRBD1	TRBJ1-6	CATSPRQGGSYNSPLHF	TGTGCCACCAGCCCTCGACAGGGAGGCTCCTATAATTCACCCCTCCACTTT
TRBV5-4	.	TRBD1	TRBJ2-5	CASSLKGAQETQYF	TGTGCCAGCAGCTTGAAGGGGGCTCAAGAGACCCAGTACTTC
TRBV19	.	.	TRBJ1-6	CASSGSNSPLHF	TGTGCCAGTAGCGGCAGTAACTCACCCCTCCACTTT
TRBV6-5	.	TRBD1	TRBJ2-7	CASTRRGQGDEQYF	TGTGCCAGCACGAGACGGGGACAGGGCGACGAGCAGTACTTC
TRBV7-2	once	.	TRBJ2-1	CASSLYTSAANEQFF	TGTGCCAGCAGCTTATACACGTCCGCGGCCAATGAGCAGTTCTTC
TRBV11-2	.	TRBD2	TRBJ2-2	CASSKLAGKTGELFF	TGTGCCAGCAGCAAACTAGCGGGGAAGACCGGGGAGCTGTTTTTT
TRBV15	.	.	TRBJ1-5	CATSSSRDQPQHF	TGTGCCACCAGCAGTTCGAGGGATCAGCCCCAGCATTTT
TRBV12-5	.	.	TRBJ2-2	CASGIWATTGELFF	TGTGCTAGTGGAATTTGGGCGACCACAGGGGAGCTGTTTTTT
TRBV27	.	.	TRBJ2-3	CASSSFPGAMDTQYF	TGTGCCAGCAGTTCGTTCCCGGGAGCGATGGATACGCAGTATTTT
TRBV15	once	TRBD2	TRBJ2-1	CATSRDLSSGLYNEQFF	TGTGCCACCAGCAGAGATCTTTCTAGCGGATTATACAATGAGCAGTTCTTC
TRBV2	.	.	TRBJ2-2	CASRREYTGELFF	TGTGCCAGCAGGAGGGAGTACACCGGGGAGCTGTTTTTT
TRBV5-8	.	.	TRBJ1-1	CASSTPRGPNTEAFF	TGTGCCAGCAGCACCCCTCGGGGTCCAAACACTGAAGCTTTCTTT
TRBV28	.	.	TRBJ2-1	CPKRPQNEQFF	TGTCCAAAAAGGCCGCAGAATGAGCAGTTCTTC
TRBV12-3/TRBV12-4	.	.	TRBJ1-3	CASMVNSGNTIYF	TGTGCCAGCATGGTAAACTCTGGAAACACCATATATTTT